This T cell receptor (beta chain) was profiled in a study of cytomegalovirus exposure and HLA in healthy donors. CDR3 length: 16 residues. Germline V gene lookup returns CDR1 SGHRS and CDR2 YFSETQ. J was trimmed by 5 bases and V by 2 bases; bases with no gene match: 11. PCR employed 60 Vbeta and 13 Jbeta primers. Assay: immunoSEQ multiplex PCR; the TCRdb copy retains only in-frame clones and omits some. Of 200,000 or so clones in the sample, under 85% were seen once. Note on this clone: Its specificity is unknown.

Study outcomes and limitations: TCR beta sequences numbering around 15,000 were associated with HLA alleles at 0.05 false discovery rate in a later analysis. Investigators reported approximately 150 TCR beta chains as tied to cytomegalovirus.

This sequence originates from a man aged 45-60 years in good health and CMV-seronegative. The V call is TRBV5-1, the J call TRBJ2-5; 8 bases align to TRBD1. The sample consisted of PBMCs. CDR3 nucleotide sequence: TGCGCCAGCAGCTTCTTTTTACAGGGGGGACAGGAGACCCAGTACTTC. Its protein is CASSFFLQGGQETQYF.